These 13 T cell receptor beta chains came from one sample sequenced in a study of cytomegalovirus exposure and HLA in healthy donors. 60 Vbeta and 13 Jbeta primers were used in PCR. Assay used: immunoSEQ multiplex PCR; TCRdb lists only in-frame clones, some missing. The table lists about 90,000 clones, 70% to 80% of them singletons. The sequencing sample was made of PBMCs. The receptors here all came from a woman aged 55-70 years in good health and CMV-seropositive.

J is TRBJ1-5 and V is TRBV5-1; a weak D match, TRBD1 (5 bases). CDR1 is SGHRS and CDR2 is YFSETQ in the germline V gene. The CDR3 totals 13 residues. Deletions cut 4 bases from V and 8 bases from J, with 13 bases between. In DNA form, the CDR3 reads TGCGCCAGCAGCAGGGGCCCGAAGGAGCCCCAGCATTTT. It codes for CASSRGPKEPQHF.

CDR3 DNA: TGTGCCAGCAGAGGGACAGGGGATCAGCCCCAGCATTTT. Amino acids: CASRGTGDQPQHF. This chain uses TRBV4-2 with TRBJ1-5, with TRBD1 identical over 10 bases. CDR3 length: 13 amino acids. From germline, CDR1 is LGHNA and CDR2 YNFKEQ. Losses at the gene ends were 6 bases for V and 5 bases for J; bases not matched to a gene: 1.

J is TRBJ2-3 and V is TRBV5-1; 8 positions match TRBD2. The J segment lost 6 bases and the V segment lost 5 bases, leaving 11 bases of the junction unmatched. CDR1 SGHRS and CDR2 YFSETQ come from the germline V gene. The CDR3 totals 15 residues. DNA of the CDR3: TGCGCCAGCAGGCCGAGCGGGAGCAGCCTGGATACGCAGTATTTT. It is translated as CASRPSGSSLDTQYF.

The chain recombines TRBV2 with TRBJ2-7, with 7 bases lining up with TRBD2. The CDR3 loop spans 12 amino acids. Germline CDR1 and CDR2: SNHLY and FYNNEI. Trimming cost V 6 bases and J 7 bases; bases outside gene matches: 6. The CDR3 here is CASRGDYLEQYF. The CDR3, as DNA: TGTGCCAGCAGGGGGGACTACCTGGAGCAGTACTTC.

This sequence joins TRBV30 and TRBJ2-1; 8 nucleotides align to TRBD2. The CDR3 contains 14 residues. Germline CDR1 is GTSNPN and CDR2 is SVGIG (reference sequence). V trimming: 2 bases; J trimming: 8 bases; junction bases outside the gene matches: 8. In DNA form, the CDR3 reads TGTGCCTGGAGTCTCACTAGCGGAGGGGATGAGCAGTTCTTC. It translates to CAWSLTSGGDEQFF.

The chain is built from TRBV5-1 and TRBJ2-5, with D perhaps TRBD1 (6 bases). The CDR3 spans 13 residues. Trimming took off 4 bases at V and 5 bases at J, with 12 bases between the two ends. The germline CDR1 and CDR2 sequences are SGHRS and YFSETQ. The CDR3 region has the DNA TGCGCCAGCAGCCGGGACATTAAGGAGACCCAGTACTTC. This encodes CASSRDIKETQYF.

J is TRBJ1-5 and V is TRBV23-1; D call uncertain. TRBV23-1 carries the ORF label, with uncertain function. Trimming took off 6 bases at V and 0 bases at J, with 9 bases between the two ends. The CDR3 contains 14 residues. CDR3 sequence reads: CASRHSNSNQPQHF. DNA for the CDR3: TGCGCCAGCAGACACAGTAATAGCAATCAGCCCCAGCATTTT.

CDR3: CASRQTGTSVNEQFF. CDR3 nucleotide sequence: TGTGCCAGCAGGCAAACCGGGACTAGCGTCAATGAGCAGTTCTTC. This sequence joins TRBV25-1 and TRBJ2-1, with 10 bases aligning to TRBD2. The germline gives CDR1 MGHDK, CDR2 SYGVNS. CDR3 length equals 15 residues. Trimming removed 6 bases from V and 6 bases from J; junction bases left unmatched: 8.

V usage is TRBV2 and J usage is TRBJ1-2; 9 bases are shared with TRBD1. This CDR3 has 15 residues. J was trimmed by 4 bases and V by 6 bases; bases with no gene match: 9. Germline V gene sequence: CDR1 SNHLY, CDR2 FYNNEI. CDR3 protein: CASRARTGEGYGYTF. The CDR3, as DNA: TGTGCCAGCAGGGCTAGGACAGGGGAGGGCTATGGCTACACCTTC.

This clone was detected once. The sample contains more than one DNA sequence encoding this CDR3. The gene calls are TRBV19 and TRBJ2-7, with 8 bases identical to TRBD2. Germline lookup yields CDR1 LNHDA and CDR2 SQIVND (reference sequence). J gave up 4 bases and V 3 bases, and 2 bases lay outside the gene matches. The CDR3 is 13 residues long. The DNA for the CDR3 is TGTGCCAGTAGTATCCGGGAGGGTTACGAGCAGTACTTC. Translation: CASSIREGYEQYF.

This rearrangement joins TRBV2 to TRBJ2-7, with 9 bases fitting TRBD1. Germline V gives CDR1 SNHLY, CDR2 FYNNEI. J gave up 4 bases and V 6 bases, and 7 bases lay outside the gene matches. The CDR3 length is 14 residues. CDR3 protein: CASRPGQGIYEQYF. CDR3 nucleotides: TGTGCCAGCAGACCGGGACAGGGAATTTACGAGCAGTACTTC.

This clone appeared a single time. The chain recombines TRBV30 with TRBJ2-3; TRBD2 matches 9 bases. Germline V gene data show CDR1 as GTSNPN and CDR2 as SVGIG (reference sequence). The CDR3 loop spans 16 amino acids. Trimming at V came to 5 bases and at J to 1 base, leaving 10 bases not matched to a gene. The CDR3 sequence is CAWVSGRKGGTDTQYF. CDR3 DNA sequence: TGTGCCTGGGTTAGCGGGAGAAAGGGGGGCACAGATACGCAGTATTTT.

This clone came up once. The rearrangement uses TRBV9 and TRBJ2-5, with TRBD2 matching over 11 bases. The length of the CDR3 is 15 residues. J gave up 5 bases and V 4 bases, and 7 bases lay outside the gene matches. Per the germline V gene, CDR1 is SGDLS and CDR2 is YYNGEE. This chain's CDR3 is CASSTSGRVWETQYF. CDR3 bases: TGTGCCAGCAGCACTAGCGGGAGAGTTTGGGAGACCCAGTACTTC.